The 17 T cell receptor beta chains below were found in one sample sequenced in a study of neurological immune-mediated disorders (dated by TCRdb to the late 2010s). The intended sense of this specimen's time point label: technical triplicate 3. Library preparation employed 5' RACE. The run used an Illumina HiSeq 2500. The public reads were run again by TCRdb, first through fastp at Q25 and then through MiXCR, and only productive beta chains were kept. When rows share a CDR3 protein, they turn into one entry using the most common DNA and genes. The sample table lists tens of thousands of distinct CDR3 sequences, approximately 15% of them with a count of one. The top ten hold 4.5% to 5% of the sample. Sequencing input: CD4+ T cells from blood. These TCRs come from a female donor with HTLV-1-associated myelopathy (HAM/TSP).

This clonotype appeared many times. V is TRBV20-1 and J is TRBJ1-1; TRBD1 agrees at 11 bases. V trimming: 3 bases; J trimming: 3 bases; junction bases outside the gene matches: 6. CDR3 size: 15 residues. The germline V gene encodes CDR1 DFQATT and CDR2 SNEGSKA (reference sequence). The CDR3 here is CSARHPGQGDTEAFF. The CDR3, as DNA: TGCAGTGCTAGGCACCCGGGACAGGGGGACACTGAAGCTTTCTTT.

This clonotype occurred many times. This chain uses TRBV4-2 with TRBJ1-1; D gene unclear. Germline CDR1 and CDR2: LGHNA and YNFKEQ. The CDR3 has 14 amino acids. The ends were cut back, 0 bases at V and 0 bases at J, with 5 bases in the middle. The CDR3 DNA reads TGTGCCAGCAGCCAAGAATCAGTGAACACTGAAGCTTTCTTT. Protein product: CASSQESVNTEAFF.

Many counts were recorded for this clonotype. V gene TRBV7-6 combines with J gene TRBJ1-4; no firm D call. This CDR3 has 14 residues. Trimming pared 4 bases from V and 5 bases from J, leaving 11 bases between. Germline values: CDR1 SGHVS, CDR2 FNYEAQ. The CDR3 region has the DNA TGTGCCAGCAGCTCCCAGGCCGGGAATGAAAAACTGTTTTTT. It yields the protein CASSSQAGNEKLFF. Using reference TRBV7-6 and TRBJ1-4 for the parts outside the CDR3, the full variable domain is GAGVSQSPRYKVTKRGQDVALRCDPISGHVSLYWYRQALGQGPEFLTYFNYEAQQDKSGLPNDRFSAERPEGSISTLTIQRTEQRDSAMYRCASSSQAGNEKLFFGSGTQLSVL.

This clonotype was seen at least ten times. This chain links TRBV18 with TRBJ2-2; TRBD2 aligns across 12 bases. This CDR3 contains 16 residues. Germline V gene lookup returns CDR1 KGHSH and CDR2 LQKENI. V shed 6 bases, J shed 2 bases, and the junction held 4 bases outside the gene matches. The CDR3 loop is CASSLAGGTNTGELFF. The DNA of the CDR3 is TGTGCCAGCTCCCTAGCGGGAGGGACAAACACCGGGGAGCTGTTTTTT.

This clonotype was seen many times. The chain recombines TRBV7-8 with TRBJ2-1; possible D gene TRBD2, 7 bases. Germline lookup yields CDR1 SGHVS and CDR2 FQNEAQ. The CDR3 is 16 residues long. V gave up 3 bases and J gave up 3 bases, with 15 bases separating them. The CDR3 nucleotides are TGTGCCAGCAGCTTCCTAGCGGAGGGGGGCTACAATGAGCAGTTCTTC. Translation gives CASSFLAEGGYNEQFF.

This clonotype was observed many times. The CDR3 loop is CASGLAGGPDETQYF. The CDR3 DNA sequence: TGTGCCAGCGGACTAGCGGGAGGGCCTGATGAGACCCAGTACTTC. The V gene is TRBV25-1, the J gene TRBJ2-5, with TRBD2 identical over 15 bases. The CDR3 is 15 amino acids. In germline, CDR1 is MGHDK, CDR2 SYGVNS. V gave up 8 bases and J gave up 5 bases; unmatched junction bases: 6.

This chain uses TRBV29-1 with TRBJ2-3; 9 nucleotides agree with TRBD1. The V gene's germline CDR1 is SQVTM and CDR2 ANQGSEA. Losses at the gene ends were 7 bases for V and 5 bases for J; bases not matched to a gene: 7. The CDR3 runs 13 residues. CDR3 region: CSAVDRGGDTQYF. CDR3 coding DNA: TGCAGCGCTGTGGACAGGGGAGGAGATACGCAGTATTTT.

This clonotype was seen ten or more times. J is TRBJ2-2 and V is TRBV20-1; D may be TRBD1 or TRBD2 (6 bases each). The CDR3 spans 14 residues. Germline-derived CDR1 and CDR2 are DFQATT and SNEGSKA (reference sequence). V was clipped by 0 bases and J by 14 bases, with 19 bases between them. The CDR3 nucleotides are TGCAGTGCTAGAGACCTCGGAGAGGGGGGAAGACTGTTTTTT. This gives the protein CSARDLGEGGRLFF.

Many counts were recorded for this clonotype. This chain uses TRBV24-1 with TRBJ2-1; 13 bases are shared with TRBD2. This CDR3 is 17 amino acids long. CDR1 KGHDR and CDR2 SFDVKD come from the germline V gene. The V segment lost 4 bases and the J segment 10 bases; nucleotides outside the gene matches: 12. This CDR3 reads CATSDIQLAGGVREQFF. The DNA for the CDR3 is TGTGCCACCAGTGACATCCAACTAGCGGGAGGGGTCAGGGAGCAGTTCTTC.

This clonotype has ten or more counts. The CDR3 sequence is CATSDAQKGRLYNEQFF. CDR3 sequence (DNA): TGTGCCACCAGTGATGCCCAAAAGGGACGGCTTTACAATGAGCAGTTCTTC. The chain recombines TRBV24-1 with TRBJ2-1; the D gene could be TRBD1 or TRBD2 (5 bases each). V was cut by 3 bases and J by 4 bases, with 18 bases left in between. Germline V gives CDR1 KGHDR, CDR2 SFDVKD. This CDR3 is built from 17 residues.

V gene TRBV15 combines with J gene TRBJ2-7, with a possible D match to TRBD2 (5 bases). CDR1 and CDR2 from the germline V gene are LNHNV and YYDKDF (reference sequence). This CDR3 comprises 16 residues. The germline V and J ends were trimmed by 3 bases and 2 bases, with 17 bases remaining between them. The chain's CDR3 is CATSSPDGGGTYEQYF. The CDR3 DNA reads TGTGCCACCAGCAGTCCCGACGGAGGTGGCACCTACGAGCAGTACTTC.

This clonotype was found many times. The chain is built from TRBV3-1 and TRBJ2-2; 11 bases line up with TRBD2. The germline gives CDR1 LGHDT, CDR2 YNNKEL (reference sequence). Trimming cost V 4 bases and J 4 bases; bases outside gene matches: 2. This CDR3 contains 15 residues. CDR3 bases: TGTGCCAGCAGCCCCGGGACTAGCGGCACCGGGGAGCTGTTTTTT. It encodes CASSPGTSGTGELFF.

There are a few counts of this clonotype. The chain joins TRBV7-6 to TRBJ1-2; D ambiguous. This CDR3 is built from 12 residues. Trimming took off 5 bases at V and 10 bases at J, with 14 bases between the two ends. Per germline, CDR1 SGHVS and CDR2 FNYEAQ. The chain's CDR3 is CASSRTGRNYTF. CDR3 nucleotide sequence: TGTGCCAGCAGCAGAACCGGGAGGAACTACACCTTC.

The chain employs TRBV7-3 and TRBJ2-2; D perhaps matches TRBD2 (5 bases). The CDR3 sequence is 11 residues long. The V end lost 8 bases, the J end lost 4 bases, and 5 bases lay between the germline ends. The germline V gene has CDR1 SGHTA and CDR2 FQGTGA. CDR3 sequence reads: CASRGTGELFF. In DNA form, the CDR3 reads TGTGCCAGCCGGGGCACCGGGGAGCTGTTTTTT.

This clonotype was observed at least ten times. The rearrangement uses TRBV5-8 and TRBJ2-5; TRBD1 matches 7 bases. The CDR3 is made up of 12 amino acids. Germline CDR1 and CDR2: SGHTS and YDEGEE. V dropped 4 bases and J dropped 3; count of bases not matched to a gene: 0. The CDR3 reads CASSDREETQYF. The CDR3 DNA follows: TGTGCCAGCAGCGACAGGGAAGAGACCCAGTACTTC.

The V and J genes are TRBV7-6 and TRBJ2-3; D is possibly TRBD2 (5 bases). The CDR3 consists of 17 residues. Germline CDR1 is SGHVS and CDR2 is FNYEAQ. Trimming left V 4 bases short and J 8 bases short, with 25 bases between. CDR3 sequence reads: CASSYHAGAGFGCTQYF. CDR3 nucleotide sequence: TGTGCCAGCAGCTACCATGCTGGCGCGGGTTTCGGGTGTACGCAGTATTTT.

This chain links TRBV19 with TRBJ2-2; no clear D. Germline values: CDR1 LNHDA, CDR2 SQIVND (reference sequence). The CDR3 is made up of 14 amino acids. V was clipped by 3 bases and J by 2 bases, with 7 bases between them. Here the CDR3 reads CASSMMGNTGELFF. CDR3 sequence (DNA): TGTGCCAGTAGTATGATGGGAAACACCGGGGAGCTGTTTTTT. Together with reference TRBV19 and TRBJ2-2, the CDR3 gives the full variable domain: DGGITQSPKYLFRKEGQNVTLSCEQNLNHDAMYWYRQDPGQGLRLIYYSQIVNDFQKGDIAEGYSVSREKKESFPLTVTSAQKNPTAFYLCASSMMGNTGELFFGEGSRLTVL.